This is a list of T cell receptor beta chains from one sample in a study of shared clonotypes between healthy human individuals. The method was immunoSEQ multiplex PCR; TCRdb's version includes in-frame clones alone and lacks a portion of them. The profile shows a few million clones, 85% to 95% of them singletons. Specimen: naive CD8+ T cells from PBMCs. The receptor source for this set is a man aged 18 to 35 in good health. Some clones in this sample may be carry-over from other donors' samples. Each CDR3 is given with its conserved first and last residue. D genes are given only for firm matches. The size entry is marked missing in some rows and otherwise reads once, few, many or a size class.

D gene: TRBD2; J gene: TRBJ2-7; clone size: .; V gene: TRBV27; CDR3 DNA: TGTGCCAGCAGTCCTCCCGGACTAGCGGGAGGGCCGCTCGAGCAGTACTTC; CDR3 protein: CASSPPGLAGGPLEQYF
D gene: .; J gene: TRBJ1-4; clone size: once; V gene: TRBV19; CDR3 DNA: TGTGCCAGCGGGGGGGCTTACCCAACTAATGAAAAACTGTTTTTT; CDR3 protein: CASGGAYPTNEKLFF
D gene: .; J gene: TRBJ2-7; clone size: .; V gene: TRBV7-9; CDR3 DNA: TGTGCCAGCAGCAGCGGGACAGCCTCCACCTACGAGCAGTACTTC; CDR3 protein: CASSSGTASTYEQYF
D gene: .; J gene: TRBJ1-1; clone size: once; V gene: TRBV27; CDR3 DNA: TGTGCCAGCAGTTTCTACTTAGGAACTGAAGCTTTCTTT; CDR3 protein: CASSFYLGTEAFF
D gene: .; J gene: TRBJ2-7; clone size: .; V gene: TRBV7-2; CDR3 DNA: TGTGCCAGCAGCGGAGGGGGTTTCCACGAGCAGTACTTC; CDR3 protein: CASSGGGFHEQYF
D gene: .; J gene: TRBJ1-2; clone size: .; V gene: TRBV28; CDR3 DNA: TGTGCCAGCAGTGGGGTGGGGGACTATGGCTACACCTTC; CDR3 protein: CASSGVGDYGYTF
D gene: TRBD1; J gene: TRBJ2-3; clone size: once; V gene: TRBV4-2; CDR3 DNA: TGTGCCAGCAGCCATCGGGACAGGGATTTTACTCAGTATTTT; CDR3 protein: CASSHRDRDFTQYF
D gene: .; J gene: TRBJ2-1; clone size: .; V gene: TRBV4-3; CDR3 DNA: TGCGCCAGCAGCCAGGACCCTTTGTGGGAGGAGTACAATGAGCAGTTCTTC; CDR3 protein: CASSQDPLWEEYNEQFF
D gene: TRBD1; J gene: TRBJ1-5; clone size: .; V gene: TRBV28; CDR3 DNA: TGTGCCAGCAGTTCGGACAGGGATCAGCCCCAGCATTTT; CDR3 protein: CASSSDRDQPQHF
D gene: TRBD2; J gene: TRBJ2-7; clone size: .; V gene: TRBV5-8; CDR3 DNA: TGTGCCAGCAGCTTGTTAGCGGGTCCACCCCAGTACTTC; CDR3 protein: CASSLLAGPPQYF
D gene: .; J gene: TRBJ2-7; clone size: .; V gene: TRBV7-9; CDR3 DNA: TGTGCCAGCAGCTTGGGGTTACCTACCGAGCAGTACTTC; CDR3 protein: CASSLGLPTEQYF
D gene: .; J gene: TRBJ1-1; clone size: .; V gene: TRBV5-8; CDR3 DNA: TGTGCCAGCAGCGTTTTAACAGGGACGGGAGCTTTCTTT; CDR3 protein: CASSVLTGTGAFF
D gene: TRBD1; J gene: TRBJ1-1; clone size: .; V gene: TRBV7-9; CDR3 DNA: TGTGCCAGCAGCTTAGAAGGGGGCGGCGACACTGAAGCTTTCTTT; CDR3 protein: CASSLEGGGDTEAFF
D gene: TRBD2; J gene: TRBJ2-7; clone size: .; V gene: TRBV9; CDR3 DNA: TGTGCCAGCAGCGAGGGGGGACTAGCGGGAGCCTACGAGCAGTACTTC; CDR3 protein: CASSEGGLAGAYEQYF
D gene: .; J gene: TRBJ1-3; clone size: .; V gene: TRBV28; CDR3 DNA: TGTGCCAGCAGTTTAGTGTTTGGCAGGGGATCGAAAGGAAACACCATATATTTT; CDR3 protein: CASSLVFGRGSKGNTIYF
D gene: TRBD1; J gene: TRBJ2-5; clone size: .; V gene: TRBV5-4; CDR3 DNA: TGTGCCAGCAGCTTGGCAGGGACAGGGGGCGTGGAGACCCAGTACTTC; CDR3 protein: CASSLAGTGGVETQYF
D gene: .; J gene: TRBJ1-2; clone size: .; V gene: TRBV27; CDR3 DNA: TGTGCCAGCAGTCAAGTTGGGTTAGGAGGCTACACCTTC; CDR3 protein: CASSQVGLGGYTF
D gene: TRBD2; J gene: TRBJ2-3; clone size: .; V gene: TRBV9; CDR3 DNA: TGTGCCAGCAGCGCTAGCGGCCTTGGGGTAGATACGCAGTATTTT; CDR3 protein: CASSASGLGVDTQYF
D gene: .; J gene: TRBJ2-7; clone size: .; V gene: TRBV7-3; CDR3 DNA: TGTGCCAGCAGCCCCACGGACAGCCACCCCTATTTGGAGCAGTACTTC; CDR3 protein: CASSPTDSHPYLEQYF
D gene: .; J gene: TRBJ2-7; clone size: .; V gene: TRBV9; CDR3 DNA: TGTGCCAGCAGCGTAGGCTCAGGTCCCGAGCAGTACTTC; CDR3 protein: CASSVGSGPEQYF
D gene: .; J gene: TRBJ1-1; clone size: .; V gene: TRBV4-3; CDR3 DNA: TGCGCCAGCAGCCAAGATCCAATTAGGTCGAACACTGAAGCTTTCTTT; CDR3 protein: CASSQDPIRSNTEAFF
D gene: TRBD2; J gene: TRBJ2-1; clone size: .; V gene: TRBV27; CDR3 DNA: TGTGCCAGCAGTCCGAGGGGGACTAGCGGTTACAATGAGCAGTTCTTC; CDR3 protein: CASSPRGTSGYNEQFF
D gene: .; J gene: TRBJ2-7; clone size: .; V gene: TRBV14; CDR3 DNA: TGTGCCAGCAGCCTTGGCCTCTACGAGCAGTACTTC; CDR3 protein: CASSLGLYEQYF
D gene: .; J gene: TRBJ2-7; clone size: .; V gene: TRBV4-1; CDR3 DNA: TGCGCCAGCAGCCAGGTAGGGGGTGGAAGCGAGCAGTACTTC; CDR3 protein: CASSQVGGGSEQYF
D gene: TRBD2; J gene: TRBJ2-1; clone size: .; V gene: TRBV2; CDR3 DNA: TGTGCCAGCAGTGGAGTAGCGGGAGGGCCAAATGAGCAGTTCTTC; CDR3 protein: CASSGVAGGPNEQFF
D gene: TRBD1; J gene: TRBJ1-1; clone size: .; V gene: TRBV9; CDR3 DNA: TGTGCCAGCAGCGACCACCCGGGACAGATGAACACTGAAGCTTTCTTT; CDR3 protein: CASSDHPGQMNTEAFF
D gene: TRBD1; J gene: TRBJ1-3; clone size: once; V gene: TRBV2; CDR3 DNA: TGTGCCAGCAGAAGACAGGGTCGTGATCCGGGAAACACCATATATTTT; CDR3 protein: CASRRQGRDPGNTIYF
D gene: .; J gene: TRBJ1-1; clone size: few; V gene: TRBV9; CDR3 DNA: TGTGCCAGCAGCGTAGACAGGGAGTCACATGAAGCTTTCTTT; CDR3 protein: CASSVDRESHEAFF
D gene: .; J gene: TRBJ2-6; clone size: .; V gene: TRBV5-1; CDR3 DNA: TGCGCCAGCAGCTCAGACTACGACGGAAGCTCTGGGGCCAACGTCCTGACTTTC; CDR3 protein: CASSSDYDGSSGANVLTF
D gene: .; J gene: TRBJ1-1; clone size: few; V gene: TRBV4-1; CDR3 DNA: TGCGCCAGCAGCCAAGCAGGGACTGAAGCTTTCTTT; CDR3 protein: CASSQAGTEAFF
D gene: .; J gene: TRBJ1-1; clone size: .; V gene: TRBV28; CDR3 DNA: TGTGCCAGCAGCCTGACCAGGGGATCTGGGAACACTGAAGCTTTCTTT; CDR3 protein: CASSLTRGSGNTEAFF
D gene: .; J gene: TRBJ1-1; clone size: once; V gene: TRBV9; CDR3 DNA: TGTGCCAGCAGCGTAGGTGCCGACGACACTGAAGCTTTCTTT; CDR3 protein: CASSVGADDTEAFF
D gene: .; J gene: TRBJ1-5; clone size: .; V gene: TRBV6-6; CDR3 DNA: TGTGCCAGCAGTCTACGGTCTGACAATCAGCCCCAGCATTTT; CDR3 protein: CASSLRSDNQPQHF
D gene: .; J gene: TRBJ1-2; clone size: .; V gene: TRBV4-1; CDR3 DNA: TGCGCCAGCAGCCAGGCTTATGGGGGGGGCTATGGCTACACCTTC; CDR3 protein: CASSQAYGGGYGYTF
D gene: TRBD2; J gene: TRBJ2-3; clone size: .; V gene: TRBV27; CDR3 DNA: TGTGCCAGCACCATAGCGGGAGAGGCGGCAGATACGCAGTATTTT; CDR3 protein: CASTIAGEAADTQYF
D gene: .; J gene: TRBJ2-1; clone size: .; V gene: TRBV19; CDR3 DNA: TGTGCCACTTCATCCGGGACAAACCCCTACAATGAGCAGTTCTTC; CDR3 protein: CATSSGTNPYNEQFF
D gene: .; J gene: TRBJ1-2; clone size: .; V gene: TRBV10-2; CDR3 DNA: TGCGCCAGCAGTGAGACAGGGACTGTCTATGGCTACACCTTC; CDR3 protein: CASSETGTVYGYTF
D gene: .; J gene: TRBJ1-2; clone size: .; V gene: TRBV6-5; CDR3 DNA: TGTGCCAGCAGTTACTCGTCGGGTGGCTACACCTTC; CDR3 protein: CASSYSSGGYTF
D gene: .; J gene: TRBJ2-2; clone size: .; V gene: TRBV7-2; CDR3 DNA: TGTGCCAGCAGCCATCTAGGGAGGACAGACCCGAACACCGGGGAGCTGTTTTTT; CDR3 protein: CASSHLGRTDPNTGELFF